This T cell receptor (beta chain) was captured by sequencing in a study of T cells in Graves' hyperthyroidism and ophthalmopathy. The study, taken as a whole, reports: Most thyroid clonotypes expanded above 0.001 appeared in blood too.

Amplification of TCR beta CDR3 regions used RNA as the template. The HTBI primer set was used in a first-round RT-PCR of the TCR CDR3. TCRdb ran MiXCR on the multiplex PCR reads and lists one entry per CDR3 protein. The sample has about 420,000 distinct CDR3 sequences; roughly 13% are singletons. V lost 6 bases to trimming and J lost 1 base; unmatched junction nucleotides: 5. The CDR3 extends over 15 amino acids. This clonotype was seen at least ten times. The antigen remains unidentified. This clonotype was sampled from a woman between 18 and 29 years old with Graves' hyperthyroidism. The chain has TRBV12-3 or TRBV12-4 and TRBJ2-2; 7 nucleotides align to TRBD1. Sample: blood. As DNA, the CDR3 is TGTGCCAGCAGATCCCGGGACAGGAACACCGGGGAGCTGTTTTTT. It is translated as CASRSRDRNTGELFF.